This TCR beta chain was captured by sequencing in a study of identical twins. The authors used template switching to add a universal primer site and gave cDNA unique molecular identifiers. TCRdb re-called the 5' RACE reads through MiXCR, storing one row per CDR3 protein. The sample includes some 190,000 distinct CDR3 sequences, about 16% of them seen just once. The CDR3 is 14 residues long. Trimming took off 6 bases at V and 3 bases at J, with 14 bases between the two ends. The sample also formed part of further work on T cells expressing NK-cell markers. That source notes: Top CD8+ clonotypes included the dominant CD3+CD56+NKG2C+ clonotypes in roughly 6 donors.

Sequenced input: CD8+ T cells sorted from blood. The chain recombines TRBV12-3 or TRBV12-4 with TRBJ1-1; possible D gene TRBD1, 5 bases. The TCR was taken from a young woman in good health. This chain's CDR3 is CASRTTGGDTEAFF. The CDR3 DNA is TGTGCCAGCAGGACAACGGGGGGGGACACTGAAGCTTTCTTT.